The 2 T cell receptor beta chains listed next were all sequenced from one sample in a study of regulatory T cells in long-lasting Graves disease. Construction of the TCR beta libraries employed iRepertoire HTBI primers in conjunction with Arm-PCR of CDR3 regions. TCRdb analysed the multiplex PCR reads with MiXCR anew, one entry per CDR3 protein. The sample carries over 650,000 distinct CDR3 sequences, 30% recorded once. Time point given: persistent/refractory GD, antithyroid drugs over 5 years with positive TRAb. With RNA extracted from PBMCs as input, the TCR library was made. This specimen consisted of peripheral blood mononuclear cells (PBMCs), obtained when the disease was refractory, from a patient treated with antithyroid drugs. Receptor source: a female donor with Graves disease.

The chain couples TRBV2 to TRBJ1-2, with a possible D match to TRBD1 (6 bases). The V end was cut by 1 base, the J end by 7 bases, with 16 bases between. This CDR3 spans 15 amino acids. Germline V gene data show CDR1 as SNHLY and CDR2 as FYNNEI. Written as DNA, the CDR3 is TGTGCCAGCAGTGAAGAACGGGGGGGGCGTTTTGGCTACACCTTC. Amino acid sequence: CASSEERGGRFGYTF. The full variable domain, in which reference TRBV2 and TRBJ1-2 provide the parts outside the CDR3, is EPEVTQTPSHQVTQMGQEVILRCVPISNHLYFYWYRQILGQKVEFLVSFYNNEISEKSEIFDDQFSVERPDGSNFTLKIRSTKLEDSAMYFCASSEERGGRFGYTFGSGTRLTVV.

The chain is built from TRBV27 and TRBJ1-3; 8 bases map to TRBD1. Germline values: CDR1 MNHEY, CDR2 SMNVEV (reference sequence). The CDR3 loop spans 18 amino acids. Trimming cost V 7 bases and J 4 bases; bases outside gene matches: 18. CDR3 residues: CASTPTGADYLGGNTIYF. In DNA form, the CDR3 reads TGTGCCAGCACTCCGACAGGGGCCGACTACCTCGGGGGAAACACCATATATTTT.